A selection of T cell receptor beta chains follows, all from one sample in a study of T-cell reconstitution after alpha-beta-depleted transplantation in children. TCRdb used MiXCR to reprocess the PCR reads, holding one entry per CDR3 protein. The sample includes 420,000 or so distinct CDR3 sequences, approximately 11% seen only once; the top ten take 5% to 6.5%. Specimen: PBMCs from the stem cell graft donor, collected from the stem cell graft. Receptor source: a human donor who donated a stem cell graft to a child with acute myeloid leukemia. The CDR3 runs from the conserved cysteine through the conserved F or W. D genes are given only for firm matches.

TRBD2	TRBV7-9	TRBJ2-2	CASSWTSGEINTGELFF
-	TRBV20-1	TRBJ1-1	CSAPGHYGLGTEAFF
-	TRBV7-2	TRBJ2-3	CASSRAGSLFTDTQYF
-	TRBV20-1	TRBJ2-7	CSARGWGVGYEQYF
TRBD1	TRBV27	TRBJ2-3	CASRKPGTGSDTQYF
-	TRBV5-1	TRBJ1-2	CASSFGGNKQYGYTF
-	TRBV7-2	TRBJ2-2	CASSLVRRAAGELFF
-	TRBV7-8	TRBJ1-6	CASSFSAGGETPLHF
TRBD2	TRBV5-1	TRBJ2-4	CASSLVAGLAKNIQYF
-	TRBV5-1	TRBJ1-4	CASSSSGDGGNYEKLFF
-	TRBV29-1	TRBJ1-1	CSVYLRGKKTEAFF
TRBD2	TRBV10-3	TRBJ2-1	CAIRGLGYDNEQFF
TRBD2	TRBV29-1	TRBJ2-1	CSVEREGRSEQFF
TRBD2	TRBV29-1	TRBJ2-7	CSAAGYGGSSYEQYF
-	TRBV2	TRBJ2-3	CASREDTQYF
TRBD2	TRBV6-2/TRBV6-3	TRBJ2-1	CASSYPGGRAKTYNEQFF
-	TRBV9	TRBJ2-3	CASSVGPSDTQYF
-	TRBV12-3/TRBV12-4	TRBJ2-3	CASSLSTQYF
-	TRBV7-3	TRBJ2-1	CASSLRGPGAQNEQFF
-	TRBV4-2	TRBJ1-1	CASTTWKLRETRGGEAFF
TRBD1	TRBV12-3/TRBV12-4	TRBJ2-7	CASSFETGVHYEQYF
-	TRBV6-1	TRBJ2-2	CASSPTHVTGELFF
-	TRBV20-1	TRBJ1-4	CSAKRQGGEKLFF
-	TRBV2	TRBJ1-2	CATSSDFYGYTF
-	TRBV29-1	TRBJ2-5	CSVVAVQETQYF
TRBD2	TRBV6-5	TRBJ2-1	CASSILGTSVVNEQFF
TRBD1	TRBV27	TRBJ2-2	CASRGGQGESGELFF
TRBD2	TRBV7-2	TRBJ2-1	CASSFFGGANYEQFF
-	TRBV5-1	TRBJ1-3	CASSLARGSGNTIYF
TRBD1	TRBV5-4	TRBJ2-1	CASTTGTGGNEQFF
TRBD1	TRBV12-3/TRBV12-4	TRBJ2-1	CASSKQGAGQFF
TRBD1	TRBV4-3	TRBJ1-4	CASSQDLGQGVEKLFF
-	TRBV20-1	TRBJ2-5	CSASRDAIGETQYF
TRBD1	TRBV7-9	TRBJ2-5	CASIRGLGETQYF
TRBD2	TRBV7-2	TRBJ2-3	CASSWGLATDTQYF
-	TRBV7-8	TRBJ2-4	CASSPEQILAKNIQYF
TRBD1	TRBV10-2	TRBJ1-2	CASRWTGSGYTF
-	TRBV27	TRBJ2-3	CASSLSAGSSDTQYF
-	TRBV20-1	TRBJ1-1	CSARPPVPGATEAFF
TRBD1	TRBV7-2	TRBJ2-5	CASSLPGTGRGETQYF
TRBD1	TRBV10-3	TRBJ1-6	CAISATGENSPLHF
-	TRBV12-3/TRBV12-4	TRBJ2-3	CASSFEGENADTQYF